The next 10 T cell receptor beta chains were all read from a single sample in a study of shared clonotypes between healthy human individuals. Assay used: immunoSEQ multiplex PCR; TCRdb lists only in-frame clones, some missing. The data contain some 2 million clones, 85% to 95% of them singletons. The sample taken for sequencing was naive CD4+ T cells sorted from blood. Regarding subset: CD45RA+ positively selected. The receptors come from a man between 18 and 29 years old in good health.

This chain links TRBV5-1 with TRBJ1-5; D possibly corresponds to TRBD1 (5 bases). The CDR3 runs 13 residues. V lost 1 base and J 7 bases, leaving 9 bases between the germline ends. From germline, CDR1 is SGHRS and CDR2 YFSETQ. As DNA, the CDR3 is TGCGCCAGCAGCTTGCAAGGGGCCCAGCCCCAGCATTTT. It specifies CASSLQGAQPQHF.

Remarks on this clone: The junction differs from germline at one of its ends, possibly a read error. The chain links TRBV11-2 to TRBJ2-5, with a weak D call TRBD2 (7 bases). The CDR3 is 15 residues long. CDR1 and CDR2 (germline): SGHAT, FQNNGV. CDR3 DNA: TGTGCCAGCAACTTAGGGGGGGTATCGCAGGAGACCCAGTACTTC. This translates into CASNLGGVSQETQYF.

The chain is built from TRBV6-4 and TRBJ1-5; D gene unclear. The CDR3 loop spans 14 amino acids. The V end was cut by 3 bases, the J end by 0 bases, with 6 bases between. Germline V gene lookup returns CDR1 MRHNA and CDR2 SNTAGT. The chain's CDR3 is CASSEDHSNQPQHF. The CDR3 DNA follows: TGTGCCAGCAGTGAGGACCATAGCAATCAGCCCCAGCATTTT.

The chain's CDR3 is CASSLAGLAGFTDTQYF. CDR3 DNA sequence: TGTGCCAGCAGCTTAGCGGGTCTAGCGGGGTTCACAGATACGCAGTATTTT. The genes are TRBV7-2 and TRBJ2-3, with 9 bases fitting TRBD2. The CDR3 totals 17 residues. With 0 bases clipped from V and 2 bases from J, the junction kept 6 bases outside the gene matches. Per the germline V gene, CDR1 is SGHTA and CDR2 is FQGNSA.

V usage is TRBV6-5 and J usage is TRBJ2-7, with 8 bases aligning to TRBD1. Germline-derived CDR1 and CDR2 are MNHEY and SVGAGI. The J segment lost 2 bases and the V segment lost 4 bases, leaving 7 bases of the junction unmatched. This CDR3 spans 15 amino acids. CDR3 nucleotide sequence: TGTGCCAGCAGTTGGGACAGGTTCTTACCCTACGAGCAGTACTTC. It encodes CASSWDRFLPYEQYF.

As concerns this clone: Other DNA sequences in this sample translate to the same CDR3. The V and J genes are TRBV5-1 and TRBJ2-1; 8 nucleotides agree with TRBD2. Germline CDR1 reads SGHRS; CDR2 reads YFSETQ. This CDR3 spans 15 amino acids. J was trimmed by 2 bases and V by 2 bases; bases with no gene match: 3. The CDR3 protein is CASSLAGDTYNEQFF. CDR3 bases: TGCGCCAGCAGCTTAGCGGGGGATACCTACAATGAGCAGTTCTTC.

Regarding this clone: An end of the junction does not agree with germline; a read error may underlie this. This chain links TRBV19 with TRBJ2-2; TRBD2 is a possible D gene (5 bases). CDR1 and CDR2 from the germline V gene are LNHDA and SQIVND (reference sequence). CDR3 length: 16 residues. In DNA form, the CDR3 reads TGTGCCAGTAGTATAGGGAGAGCAGCGAACACCGGGGAGCTGGTTTTT. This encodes CASSIGRAANTGELVF.

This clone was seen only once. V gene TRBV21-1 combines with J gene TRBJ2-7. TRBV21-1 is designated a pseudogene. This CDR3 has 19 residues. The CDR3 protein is CASSKLTSQWGASSYEQYF. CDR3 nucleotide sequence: TGTGCCAGCAGCAAATTGACCTCTCAGTGGGGTGCCTCCTCCTACGAGCAGTACTTC.

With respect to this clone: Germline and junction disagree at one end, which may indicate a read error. The CDR3 spells CASSLPVWGQGNYGYTF. Written as DNA, the CDR3 is TGTGCTAGCAGCCTGCCCGTATGGGGACAGGGGAACTATGGCTACACCTTC. This chain uses TRBV7-7 with TRBJ1-2; 10 nucleotides line up with TRBD1. The CDR3 spans 17 residues. CDR1 and CDR2 from the germline V gene are SSHAT and FNYEAQ (reference sequence).

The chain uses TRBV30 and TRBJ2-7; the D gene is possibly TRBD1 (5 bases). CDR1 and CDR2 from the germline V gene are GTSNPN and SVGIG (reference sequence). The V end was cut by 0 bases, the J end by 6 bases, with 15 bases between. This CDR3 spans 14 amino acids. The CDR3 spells CAWSVLKGQAEQYF. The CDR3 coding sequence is TGTGCCTGGAGTGTACTCAAGGGGCAGGCCGAGCAGTACTTC.